The entry below describes one T cell receptor (beta chain). Antigen specificity is unknown. Using immunoSEQ multiplex PCR, the repertoire was profiled, and TCRdb retains in-frame clones only, with some absent. The table has under 40,000 clones, around 90% seen once. The CDR3 covers 19 residues. V lost 0 bases to trimming and J lost 7 bases; unmatched junction nucleotides: 18. Per germline, CDR1 SGHNT and CDR2 YYREEE (reference sequence). The time point: week 47, end of study. Doses consisted of 300 ug of mutant IDH1 20-mer peptide each, paired with topical imiquimod. This sample was included in a study of a mutant IDH1 vaccine in newly diagnosed glioma. Study in general: Sex among treated patients split about 60% male, roughly 40% female; mean age was approximately 40 years. Study findings and constraints: Seemingly, pseudoprogression had no relation to changes in the top peripheral T cell clonotypes.

This clonotype was obtained from a man in his forties or fifties with glioma. Source: PBMCs, taken from a glioma patient whose treatment included an IDH1 peptide vaccine. This chain joins TRBV5-4 and TRBJ2-1; TRBD2 matches at 8 bases. This chain's CDR3 is CASSLGPGTSRIGGNEQFF. In DNA form, the CDR3 reads TGTGCCAGCAGCTTGGGACCCGGGACTAGTCGGATCGGGGGGAATGAGCAGTTCTTC. Combining the CDR3 with reference TRBV5-4 and TRBJ2-1 gives the whole variable domain ETGVTQSPTHLIKTRGQQVTLRCSSQSGHNTVSWYQQALGQGPQFIFQYYREEENGRGNFPPRFSGLQFPNYSSELNVNALELDDSALYLCASSLGPGTSRIGGNEQFFGPGTRLTVL.